This TCR beta chain is drawn from a study of blood T cell repertoires in COVID-19 (dated by TCRdb to about 2020). A note on the overall study: The collaborator samples originated in the United States, Italy and Spain and spanned the acute and convalescent phases of COVID-19. The material from the prospective study consisted of cDNA or gDNA derived from T cells, B-cell-depleted T cells, or PBMCs. The repertoires were released in a freely available public database intended as a resource for research on the immune response to SARS-CoV-2. A de-identified subject ID, COVID-19 status, age in years and sex were almost always included in the sample metadata. Where available, HLA class I and class II types were obtained from metadata supplied by the sample provider rather than from assay-based typing. Samples were obtained from the ongoing ImmuneRACE study (first 160 participants) and from about 1,300 subjects provided by 6 global collaborators. The dataset comprised deeply sampled blood TCRbeta repertoires from subjects exposed to, actively infected with, or recovered from COVID-19.

To note about this clone: Its antigen remains undetermined. No much larger clonotype is one base removed from it; base qualities were not supplied.

The study at large found these results: Clinical and demographic metadata were provided uncurated, with the amount varying by source and participant.

The collaborating institutions used their own protocols to collect whole blood in K2EDTA tubes. For TCRbeta analysis, collaborators shipped samples in one of three forms: frozen whole blood, isolated PBMCs, or DNA extracted from either of those sample types. The germline V gene provides CDR1 MNHEY and CDR2 SVGAGI. Including the terminal cysteine and phenylalanine, the CDR3 comprises 14 residues. Only CDR3 DNA remains: 42 bases, in frame from the first base. V loses 6 bases, J loses 5 bases, and the germline ends lie 13 bases apart. The immunoSEQ Assay, a bias-controlled multiplex PCR, was used to amplify TCRbeta CDR3 regions from genomic DNA. The authors processed their data as follows. The number of nucleated cells in each sample was estimated by amplification of reference gene primers within the assay. Sequence reads were collapsed and filtered to measure the absolute abundance of every unique TCRbeta CDR3 rearrangement. For each sample, productive Simpson clonality was calculated as the square root of Simpson's diversity index across productive rearrangements. TCRdb carries this immuneACCESS record with in-frame sequences only. Its versions omit some clonotypes, under half of them owing to an unresolved V gene in the studies checked, with the rest unexplained. The V and J calls and clone size were taken over from that table, and D and trimming were inferred from the DNA. The sample records 230,000 or so clones, about 88% of which are singletons. The ten largest account for roughly 2% of the sample.

This clonotype was sampled from a man aged 40-50 years with active or convalescent COVID-19. Sequenced: peripheral blood. The chain is made from TRBV6-5 and TRBJ2-2; TRBD2 is perhaps the D gene, given 6 matching bases. The CDR3 in this case is CASRSLAGTGELFF. The nucleotides read TGTGCCAGCAGGTCTCTTGCGGGAACCGGGGAGCTGTTTTTT.